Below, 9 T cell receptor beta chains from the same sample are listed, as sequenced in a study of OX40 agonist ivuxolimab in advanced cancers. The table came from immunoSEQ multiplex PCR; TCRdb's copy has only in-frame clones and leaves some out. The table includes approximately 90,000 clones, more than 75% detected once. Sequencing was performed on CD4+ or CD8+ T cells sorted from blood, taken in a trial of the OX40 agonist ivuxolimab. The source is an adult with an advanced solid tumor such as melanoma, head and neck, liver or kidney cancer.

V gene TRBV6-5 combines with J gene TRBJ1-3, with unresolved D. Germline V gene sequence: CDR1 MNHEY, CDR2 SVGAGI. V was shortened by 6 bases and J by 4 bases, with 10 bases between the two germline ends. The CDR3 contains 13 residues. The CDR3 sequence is CASRGLSGNTIYF. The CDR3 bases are TGTGCCAGCAGGGGGTTATCGGGAAACACCATATATTTT.

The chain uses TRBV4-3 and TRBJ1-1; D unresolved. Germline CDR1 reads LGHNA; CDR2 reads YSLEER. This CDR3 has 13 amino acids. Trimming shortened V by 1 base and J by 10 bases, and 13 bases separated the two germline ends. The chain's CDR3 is CASSQAPGQGAFF. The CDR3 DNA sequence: TGCGCCAGCAGCCAAGCCCCGGGCCAAGGAGCTTTCTTT.

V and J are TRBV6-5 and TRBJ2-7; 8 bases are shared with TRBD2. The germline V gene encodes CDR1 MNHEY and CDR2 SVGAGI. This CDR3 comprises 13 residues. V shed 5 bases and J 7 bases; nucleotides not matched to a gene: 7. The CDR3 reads CASSPSGGGEQYV. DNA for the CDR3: TGTGCCAGCAGTCCCTCGGGAGGGGGGGAGCAGTACGTC.

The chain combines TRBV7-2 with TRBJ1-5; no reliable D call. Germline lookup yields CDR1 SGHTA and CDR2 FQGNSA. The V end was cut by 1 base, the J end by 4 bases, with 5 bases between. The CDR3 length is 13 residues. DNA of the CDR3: TGTGCCAGCAGCTTAGAATGGAATCAGCCCCAGCATTTT. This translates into CASSLEWNQPQHF.

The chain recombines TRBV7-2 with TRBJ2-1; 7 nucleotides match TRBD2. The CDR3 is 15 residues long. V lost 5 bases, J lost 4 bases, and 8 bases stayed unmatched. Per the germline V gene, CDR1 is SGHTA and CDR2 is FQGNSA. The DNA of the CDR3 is TGTGCCAGCAGCCCTGAGGGAGGGCCTTACAATGAGCAGTTCTTC. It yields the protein CASSPEGGPYNEQFF.

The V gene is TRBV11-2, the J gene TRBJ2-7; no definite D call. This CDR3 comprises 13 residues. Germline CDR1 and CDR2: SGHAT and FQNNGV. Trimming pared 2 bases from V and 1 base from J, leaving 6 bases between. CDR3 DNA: TGTGCCAGCAGCTTAACGGATTCCTACGAGCAGTACTTC. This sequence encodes CASSLTDSYEQYF.

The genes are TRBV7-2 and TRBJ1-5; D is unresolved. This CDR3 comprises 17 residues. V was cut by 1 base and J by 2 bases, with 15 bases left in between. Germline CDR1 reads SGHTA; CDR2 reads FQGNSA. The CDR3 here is CASSLGESEFRNQPQHF. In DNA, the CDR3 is TGTGCCAGCAGCTTAGGGGAAAGCGAATTCCGCAATCAGCCCCAGCATTTT.

CDR3 loop: CASSSRLQNTEAFF. In DNA form, the CDR3 reads TGTGCCAGCAGTTCTAGGCTCCAGAACACTGAAGCTTTCTTT. V gene TRBV6-5 combines with J gene TRBJ1-1; the D is unclear. There are 14 residues in the CDR3. Germline CDR1 is MNHEY and CDR2 is SVGAGI. Trimming shortened V by 4 bases and J by 1 base, and 10 bases separated the two germline ends.

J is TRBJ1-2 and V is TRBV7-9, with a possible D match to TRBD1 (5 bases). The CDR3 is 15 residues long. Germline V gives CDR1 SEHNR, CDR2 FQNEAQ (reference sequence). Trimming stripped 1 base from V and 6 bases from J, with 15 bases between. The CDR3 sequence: CASSLEGQGRDGYTF. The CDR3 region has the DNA TGTGCCAGCAGCTTAGAAGGGCAGGGCAGGGATGGCTACACCTTC.